The clone carrying this T cell receptor (beta chain) was counted once. As yet, its antigen is unknown. The source of the sample is a study of T cells in Graves' hyperthyroidism and ophthalmopathy. Points from the study as a whole: Most expanded thyroid clonotypes above 0.001 recurred in blood.

RNA transcripts yielded amplified TCR beta CDR3 regions. Researchers ran a first-round RT-PCR on the TCR CDR3 using the HTBI primer set. Each CDR3 protein is one row after TCRdb ran MiXCR on the multiplex PCR reads. In the table there are 600,000 to 800,000 distinct CDR3 sequences, just over 35% of which are singletons. This CDR3 region has 13 residues. Deletions cut 6 bases from V and 13 bases from J, with 19 bases between. In germline, CDR1 is SGHTA, CDR2 FQGNSA. A lack of ophthalmopathy progression within 18 months defined stable Graves' hyperthyroidism. Subjects aged 18 to 65 presented with newly diagnosed hyperthyroidism of less than 2 months' duration. It was uncontrolled infection, other autoimmune disease, pregnancy or lactation that excluded patients.

The TCR originated in a woman aged 40 to 50 with Graves' hyperthyroidism. The chain recombines TRBV7-2 with TRBJ2-1; D is uncertain. Sequencing was performed on blood. CDR3 DNA sequence: TGTGCCAGCAGTTTTGGCCGGCAGGAGACCCAGTTCTTC. This translates into CASSFGRQETQFF.